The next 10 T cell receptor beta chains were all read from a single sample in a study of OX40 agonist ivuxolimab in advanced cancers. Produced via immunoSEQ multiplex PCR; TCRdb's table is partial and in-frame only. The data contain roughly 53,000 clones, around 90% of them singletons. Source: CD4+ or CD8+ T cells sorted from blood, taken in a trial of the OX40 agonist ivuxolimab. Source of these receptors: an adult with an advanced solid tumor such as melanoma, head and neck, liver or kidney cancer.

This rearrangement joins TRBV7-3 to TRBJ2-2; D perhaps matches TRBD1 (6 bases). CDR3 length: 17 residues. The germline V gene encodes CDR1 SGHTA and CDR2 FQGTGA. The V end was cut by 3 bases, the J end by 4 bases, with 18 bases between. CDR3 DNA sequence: TGTGCCAGCAGCTTTGACAGGAACCGGGTCAGCACCGGGGAGCTGTTTTTT. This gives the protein CASSFDRNRVSTGELFF.

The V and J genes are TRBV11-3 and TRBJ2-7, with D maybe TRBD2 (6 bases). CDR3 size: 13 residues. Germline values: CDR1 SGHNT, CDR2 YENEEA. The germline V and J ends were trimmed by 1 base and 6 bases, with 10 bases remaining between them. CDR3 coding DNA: TGTGCCAGCAGCTTAGGGGGGGAAGGCGAGCAGTACTTC. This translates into CASSLGGEGEQYF.

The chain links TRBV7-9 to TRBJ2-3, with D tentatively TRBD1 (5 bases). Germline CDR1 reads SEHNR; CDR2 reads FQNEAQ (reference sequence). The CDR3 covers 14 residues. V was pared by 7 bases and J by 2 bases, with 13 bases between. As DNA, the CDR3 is TGTGCCAGCATCGATCAGGGTCCCACAGATACGCAGTATTTT. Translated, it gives CASIDQGPTDTQYF.

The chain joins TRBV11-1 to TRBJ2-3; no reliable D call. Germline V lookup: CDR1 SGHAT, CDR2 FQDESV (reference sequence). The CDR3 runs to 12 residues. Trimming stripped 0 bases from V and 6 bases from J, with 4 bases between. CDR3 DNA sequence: TGTGCCAGCAGCTTAGCACCGGATACGCAGTATTTT. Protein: CASSLAPDTQYF.

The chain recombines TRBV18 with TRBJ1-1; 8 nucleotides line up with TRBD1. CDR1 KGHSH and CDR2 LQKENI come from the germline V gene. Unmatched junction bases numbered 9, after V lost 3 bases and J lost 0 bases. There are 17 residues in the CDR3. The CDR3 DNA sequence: TGTGCCAGCTCACCTGACAGGGGAAGGCTCATGAACACTGAAGCTTTCTTT. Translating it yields CASSPDRGRLMNTEAFF.

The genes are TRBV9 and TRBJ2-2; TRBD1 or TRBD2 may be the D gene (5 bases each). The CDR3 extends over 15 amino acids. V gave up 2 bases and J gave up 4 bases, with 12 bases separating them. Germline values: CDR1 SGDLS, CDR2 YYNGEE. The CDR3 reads CASSVKRDPTGELFF. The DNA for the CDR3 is TGTGCCAGCAGCGTGAAGAGGGACCCCACCGGGGAGCTGTTTTTT.

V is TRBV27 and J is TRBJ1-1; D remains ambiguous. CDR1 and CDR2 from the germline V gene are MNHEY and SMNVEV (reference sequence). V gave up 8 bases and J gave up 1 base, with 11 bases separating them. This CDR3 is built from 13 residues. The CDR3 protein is CASRGRQNTEAFF. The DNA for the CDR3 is TGTGCCAGCCGAGGACGTCAGAACACTGAAGCTTTCTTT.

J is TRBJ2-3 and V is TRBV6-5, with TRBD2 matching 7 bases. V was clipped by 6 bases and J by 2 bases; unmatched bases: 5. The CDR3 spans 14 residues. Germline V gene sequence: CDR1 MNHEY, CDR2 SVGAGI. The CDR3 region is CASRRAGYTDTQYF. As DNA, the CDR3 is TGTGCCAGCAGACGAGCGGGGTACACAGATACGCAGTATTTT.

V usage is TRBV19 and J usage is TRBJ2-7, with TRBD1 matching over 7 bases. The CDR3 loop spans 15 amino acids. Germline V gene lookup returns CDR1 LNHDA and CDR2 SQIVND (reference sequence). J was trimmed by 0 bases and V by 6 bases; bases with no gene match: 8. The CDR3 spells CASRKNRDSSYEQYF. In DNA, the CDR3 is TGTGCCAGTAGGAAAAACCGGGACAGCTCCTACGAGCAGTACTTC.

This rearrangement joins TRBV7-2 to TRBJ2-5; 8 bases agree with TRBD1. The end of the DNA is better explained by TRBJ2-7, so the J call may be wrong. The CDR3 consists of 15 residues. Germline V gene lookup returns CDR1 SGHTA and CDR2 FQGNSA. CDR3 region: CASSRDGTGYYEQYF. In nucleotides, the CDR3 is TGTGCCAGCAGCAGAGACGGGACAGGTTACTACGAGCAGTACTTC.